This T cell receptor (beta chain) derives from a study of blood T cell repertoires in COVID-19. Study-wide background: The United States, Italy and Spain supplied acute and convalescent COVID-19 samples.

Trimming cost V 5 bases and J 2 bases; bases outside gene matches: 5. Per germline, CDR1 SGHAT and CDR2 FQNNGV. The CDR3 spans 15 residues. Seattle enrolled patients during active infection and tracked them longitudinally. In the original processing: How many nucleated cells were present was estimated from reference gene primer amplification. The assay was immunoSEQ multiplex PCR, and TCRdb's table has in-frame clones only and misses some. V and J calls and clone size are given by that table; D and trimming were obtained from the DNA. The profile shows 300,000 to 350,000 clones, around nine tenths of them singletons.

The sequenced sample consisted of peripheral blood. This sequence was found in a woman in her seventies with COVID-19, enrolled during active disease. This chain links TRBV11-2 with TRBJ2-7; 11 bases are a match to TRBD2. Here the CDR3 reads CASSGRLAGTYEQYF. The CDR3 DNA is TGTGCCAGCAGCGGCAGACTAGCGGGGACCTACGAGCAGTACTTC. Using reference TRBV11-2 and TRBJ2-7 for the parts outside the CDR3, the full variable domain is EAGVAQSPRYKIIEKRQSVAFWCNPISGHATLYWYQQILGQGPKLLIQFQNNGVVDDSQLPKDRFSAERLKGVDSTLKIQPAKLEDSAVYLCASSGRLAGTYEQYFGPGTRLTVT.